A selection of T cell receptor beta chains follows, all from one sample in a study of blood T cell repertoires in COVID-19. Produced via immunoSEQ multiplex PCR; TCRdb's table is partial and in-frame only. The sample consists of around 94,000 clones, roughly nine tenths of them appearing once. The sequencing sample was made of peripheral blood. Receptors were obtained from a man in his fifties with active COVID-19. Each CDR3 is given with its conserved first and last residue. D genes are given only for firm matches. Some rows have no size entry. The others give once, few or many, or a class for an expanded clone.

V gene	J gene	D gene	clone size	CDR3 protein	CDR3 DNA
TRBV16	TRBJ1-1	NA	NA	CASSLLQGTEAFF	TGTGCCAGCAGTCTCCTCCAGGGGACTGAAGCTTTCTTT
TRBV4-1	TRBJ1-2	TRBD1	NA	CASSQGPQGLNYGYTF	TGCGCCAGCAGCCAAGGCCCACAGGGGCTGAACTATGGCTACACCTTC
TRBV30	TRBJ1-2	NA	NA	CAWRGSSRGSGGYTF	TGTGCCTGGAGGGGGAGTTCCAGGGGATCAGGTGGCTACACCTTC
TRBV6-6	TRBJ1-4	TRBD1	NA	CASSYRRDRGDEKLFF	TGTGCCAGCAGTTACCGAAGGGACAGGGGGGATGAAAAACTGTTTTTT
TRBV13	TRBJ2-7	TRBD2	NA	CASSGGEAEQYF	TGTGCCAGCAGTGGGGGGGAGGCCGAGCAGTACTTC
TRBV7-9	TRBJ2-5	NA	NA	CASSLGQGAQETQYF	TGTGCCAGCAGCTTAGGGCAAGGGGCCCAAGAGACCCAGTACTTC
TRBV27	TRBJ1-1	NA	few	CASIPLYAGNTEAFF	TGTGCCAGCATTCCACTCTACGCCGGGAACACTGAAGCTTTCTTT
TRBV11-2	TRBJ2-3	NA	NA	CASSQTGRDTQYF	TGTGCCAGCAGCCAGACCGGGAGAGATACGCAGTATTTT
TRBV7-8	TRBJ2-1	TRBD2	NA	CASSSRLAGGYNEQFF	TGTGCCAGCAGCTCCCGACTAGCGGGGGGTTACAATGAGCAGTTCTTC
TRBV15	TRBJ2-5	TRBD1	NA	CATSFPAVQGRIETQYF	TGTGCCACCAGCTTTCCCGCTGTACAGGGGCGTATAGAGACCCAGTACTTC
TRBV7-9	TRBJ2-3	TRBD1	NA	CASSPGGRATDTQYF	TGTGCCAGCAGCCCAGGGGGCAGGGCCACAGATACGCAGTATTTT
TRBV9	TRBJ1-1	NA	NA	CASSAGVMNTEAFF	TGTGCCAGCAGCGCCGGGGTAATGAACACTGAAGCTTTCTTT
TRBV3-1/TRBV3-2	TRBJ2-2	TRBD2	NA	CASSQGLADTGELFF	TGTGCCAGCAGCCAGGGTCTAGCGGACACCGGGGAGCTGTTTTTT
TRBV6-5	TRBJ2-7	NA	NA	CASARWEIYEQYF	TGTGCCAGCGCCAGGTGGGAGATCTACGAGCAGTACTTC
TRBV19	TRBJ1-6	TRBD1	once	CASSATGGGPPLHF	TGTGCCAGTAGTGCGACAGGGGGTGGGCCACCTCTCCACTTT
TRBV19	TRBJ2-2	TRBD1	NA	CASTRDRANTGELFF	TGTGCCAGCACCCGCGACAGGGCGAACACCGGGGAGCTGTTTTTT
TRBV7-9	TRBJ2-5	NA	NA	CASSLESGRTQYF	TGTGCCAGCAGCTTAGAATCGGGTAGGACCCAGTACTTC
TRBV27	TRBJ2-2	TRBD1	NA	CASSSRTGPGELFF	TGTGCCAGCAGTTCTCGGACAGGCCCCGGGGAGCTGTTTTTT
TRBV5-4	TRBJ1-4	NA	NA	CASSQEATNEKLFF	TGTGCCAGCAGCCAGGAGGCAACTAATGAAAAACTGTTTTTT
TRBV3-1/TRBV3-2	TRBJ2-7	TRBD1	NA	CASSFFRGQSDEQYF	TGTGCCAGCAGCTTCTTTAGGGGACAGAGTGACGAGCAGTACTTC
TRBV7-2	TRBJ2-7	NA	NA	CASSLLESYEQYF	TGTGCCAGCAGCTTGCTAGAGTCCTACGAGCAGTACTTC
TRBV19	TRBJ2-3	NA	NA	CASSNKMGTDTQYF	TGTGCCAGTAGTAACAAGATGGGCACAGATACGCAGTATTTT
TRBV2	TRBJ1-3	TRBD1	NA	CASNGQGAISGNTIYF	TGTGCCAGCAACGGCCAGGGGGCGATCTCTGGAAACACCATATATTTT
TRBV2	TRBJ1-5	NA	NA	CASRGDREFQPQHF	TGTGCCAGCAGGGGAGACCGGGAGTTTCAGCCCCAGCATTTT
TRBV2	TRBJ1-1	NA	few	CASSGEMNTEAFF	TGTGCCAGCAGTGGGGAGATGAACACTGAAGCTTTCTTT
TRBV7-9	TRBJ2-3	NA	NA	CASSPIGGSRQYF	TGTGCCAGCAGCCCCATAGGAGGGTCTAGGCAGTATTTT
TRBV7-8	TRBJ2-1	NA	once	CASSLRVGNEQFF	TGTGCCAGCAGCTTGCGGGTGGGCAATGAGCAGTTCTTC
TRBV7-2	TRBJ2-4	TRBD1	NA	CASSFEDRGRNIQYF	TGTGCCAGCAGCTTCGAGGACAGGGGTAGAAACATTCAGTACTTC
TRBV9	TRBJ2-2	NA	NA	CASSDTGPPGELFF	TGTGCCAGCAGCGACACAGGACCCCCCGGGGAGCTGTTTTTT
TRBV7-7	TRBJ2-1	NA	once	CASSPSRGQEQFF	TGTGCCAGCAGCCCCTCACGAGGGCAGGAGCAGTTCTTC
TRBV19	TRBJ1-2	NA	NA	CASTPGFDGYTF	TGTGCCAGTACCCCAGGTTTCGATGGCTACACCTTC
TRBV5-6	TRBJ1-1	TRBD1	NA	CASSLGQGSTEAFF	TGTGCCAGCAGCTTGGGACAGGGAAGTACTGAAGCTTTCTTT
TRBV6-5	TRBJ2-1	NA	NA	CASSYSSVVYNEQFF	TGTGCCAGCAGTTACTCGTCTGTTGTCTACAATGAGCAGTTCTTC
TRBV10-3	TRBJ2-2	NA	NA	CAIRAKDRGGTGELFF	TGTGCCATCCGTGCGAAAGACAGGGGAGGGACCGGGGAGCTGTTTTTT
TRBV12-5	TRBJ2-7	NA	NA	CASSTGTYEQYF	TGTGCTAGTAGTACAGGGACCTACGAGCAGTACTTC
TRBV30	TRBJ1-2	NA	NA	CAWSYGSWEGYTF	TGTGCCTGGAGTTACGGGTCCTGGGAGGGCTACACCTTC
TRBV5-4	TRBJ1-1	NA	NA	CASSLEAGNTEAFF	TGTGCCAGCAGCTTGGAGGCAGGGAACACTGAAGCTTTCTTT
TRBV6-2/TRBV6-3	TRBJ2-1	TRBD2	NA	CASSYSRSGVYNEQFF	TGTGCCAGCAGTTACTCGAGAAGCGGGGTTTACAATGAGCAGTTCTTC
TRBV29-1	TRBJ1-3	NA	NA	CSVNPGTTGNTIYF	TGCAGCGTTAACCCGGGGACAACTGGAAACACCATATATTTT
TRBV2	TRBJ2-5	NA	NA	CASSEGGVSQETQYF	TGTGCCAGCAGTGAAGGAGGAGTGAGCCAAGAGACCCAGTACTTC
TRBV7-2	TRBJ1-1	NA	NA	CASSAVDTAEAFF	TGTGCCAGCAGCGCGGTGGACACAGCTGAAGCTTTCTTT
TRBV5-4	TRBJ2-4	NA	NA	CASSPAGFKNIQYF	TGTGCCAGCAGCCCTGCAGGGTTCAAAAACATTCAGTACTTC
TRBV5-1	TRBJ1-1	NA	NA	CASSLEQSVKAFF	TGCGCCAGCAGCTTGGAACAATCCGTGAAGGCTTTCTTT
TRBV2	TRBJ1-3	NA	NA	CASRAGQAGNTIYF	TGTGCCAGCAGGGCAGGGCAGGCTGGAAACACCATATATTTT
TRBV4-3	TRBJ2-7	TRBD2	once	CASSQEDGRAGGLYEQYF	TGCGCCAGCAGCCAAGAAGATGGTAGGGCGGGGGGGCTCTACGAGCAGTACTTC